The entry below describes one T cell receptor gamma chain. This could be a read error, since a much larger clone is one nucleotide away. The sample belongs to a study of gamma-delta chains in newborns, infants, children. Study context: Microbial exposure reportedly drives polyclonal innate γδ T cell expansion after birth.

TCRdb made new clone calls on the reads using CATT. The table shows a few hundred gamma-chain clones, with about 39% occurring only once. The CDR3 has 17 amino acids. Per the germline V gene, CDR1 is GITISATS and CDR2 is ISYDGTV (reference sequence). The sample taken for sequencing was blood. The chain combines TRGV9 with TRGJP. The J gene, absent from TCRdb, was called here by matching the DNA to germline. This TCR came from a child who was a newborn, infant or young child, either healthy, febrile or measles-vaccinated (not recorded which). The CDR3 loop reads CALWEVRQEVGKKIKVF. The CDR3 DNA reads TGTGCCTTGTGGGAGGTAAGGCAAGAGGTGGGCAAAAAAATCAAGGTATTT.